These 17 T cell receptor beta chains originate from one sample sequenced in a study of blood T cell repertoires in COVID-19. Clones were read by immunoSEQ multiplex PCR, and TCRdb kept only the in-frame ones, dropping some. The sample has 350,000 to 400,000 clones; about 89% are singletons. Sequencing was performed on PBMCs or T cells enriched from blood (not recorded which). The receptor source for this set is a man aged 35-49 years in a cohort exposed to, infected with or recovered from COVID-19 (not recorded which).

The chain joins TRBV5-6 to TRBJ2-2; D unresolved. Germline loops: CDR1 SGHDT, CDR2 YYEEEE. The germline V and J ends were trimmed by 1 base and 2 bases, with 9 bases remaining between them. CDR3 length: 15 amino acids. The CDR3 is CASSLSAKNTGELFF. The CDR3 DNA reads TGTGCCAGCAGCTTGAGTGCTAAAAACACCGGGGAGCTGTTTTTT.

The V call is TRBV9, the J call TRBJ1-2; 9 bases are a match to TRBD1. Trimming took 4 bases from V and 4 from J; bases not matched to a gene: 8. Germline CDR1 reads SGDLS; CDR2 reads YYNGEE. The CDR3 extends over 15 amino acids. CDR3 region: CASSPGQGRVYGYTF. The CDR3 DNA reads TGTGCCAGCAGCCCCGGACAGGGGCGGGTCTATGGCTACACCTTC.

V and J are TRBV18 and TRBJ2-3; 10 positions match TRBD2. There are 15 residues in the CDR3. The trim removed 7 bases at V and 6 bases at J, leaving 10 bases unmatched. Germline CDR1 KGHSH, CDR2 LQKENI. In nucleotides, the CDR3 is TGTGCCAGCTGCACCACCCTAGCGGGAGTGGATACGCAGTATTTT. It encodes CASCTTLAGVDTQYF.

The chain couples TRBV7-8 to TRBJ2-2; perhaps TRBD2 as D (5 bases). Germline V CDR1 and CDR2: SGHVS, FQNEAQ. CDR3 length: 16 amino acids. Deletions cut 5 bases from V and 1 base from J, with 14 bases between. The CDR3 region has the DNA TGTGCCAGCAGCCCCGCGGGTCTGAAGAACACCGGGGAGCTGTTTTTT. Its translation is CASSPAGLKNTGELFF.

This sequence joins TRBV5-1 and TRBJ2-5, with 8 bases aligning to TRBD1. Germline CDR1 reads SGHRS; CDR2 reads YFSETQ. With V trimmed by 4 bases and J by 1 base, 6 bases remained unmatched. CDR3 length: 15 residues. For the CDR3, the DNA is TGCGCCAGCAGCCCGCGGACAGGGACCCAAGAGACCCAGTACTTC. Translation: CASSPRTGTQETQYF.

The chain combines TRBV3-1 (or the pseudogene TRBV3-2) with TRBJ1-5; TRBD1 is a possible D gene (6 bases). Germline assignment: CDR1 LGHDT and CDR2 YNNKEL (reference sequence). The CDR3 is made up of 15 amino acids. Trimming left V 1 base short and J 6 bases short, with 13 bases between. DNA for the CDR3: TGTGCCAGCAGCCAAGGCAGGGGCGCGGGTCAGCCCCAGCATTTT. It yields the protein CASSQGRGAGQPQHF.

V gene TRBV5-3 combines with J gene TRBJ1-2; D may be TRBD1 (5 bases). TRBV5-3 falls under the ORF class, with uncertain function. This CDR3 has 12 amino acids. V lost 7 bases, J lost 2 bases, and 9 bases lay in between. Written as DNA, the CDR3 is TGTGCCAGACGGGGGGGAAACTATGGCTACACCTTC. Translation: CARRGGNYGYTF.

The chain carries TRBV2 and TRBJ2-1; TRBD2 matches at 11 bases. V trimming: 6 bases; J trimming: 6 bases; junction bases outside the gene matches: 7. Germline V gives CDR1 SNHLY, CDR2 FYNNEI. The CDR3 has 15 residues. The CDR3 protein is CASSRTSGSGNEQFF. Written as DNA, the CDR3 is TGTGCCAGCAGCCGTACTAGCGGGAGCGGCAATGAGCAGTTCTTC. Full variable domain (outside the CDR3, taken from reference TRBV2 and TRBJ2-1): EPEVTQTPSHQVTQMGQEVILRCVPISNHLYFYWYRQILGQKVEFLVSFYNNEISEKSEIFDDQFSVERPDGSNFTLKIRSTKLEDSAMYFCASSRTSGSGNEQFFGPGTRLTVL.

V usage is TRBV7-9 and J usage is TRBJ1-2; 8 nucleotides agree with TRBD1. The trim removed 9 bases at V and 8 bases at J, leaving 5 bases unmatched. The CDR3 extends over 11 amino acids. Germline loops: CDR1 SEHNR, CDR2 FQNEAQ (reference sequence). The CDR3 DNA sequence: TGTGCCAGTGATCAGGGGGCGGGCTACACCTTC. Translation: CASDQGAGYTF.

This clone was detected once. The chain couples TRBV28 to TRBJ2-7, with TRBD1 identical over 8 bases. Per the germline V gene, CDR1 is MDHEN and CDR2 is SYDVKM. The CDR3 sequence is 15 residues long. J gave up 2 bases and V 4 bases, and 7 bases lay outside the gene matches. Here the CDR3 DNA reads TGTGCCAGCAGTTACCGGGACAGGATACCCTACGAGCAGTACTTC. Residues: CASSYRDRIPYEQYF.

This clone was seen a single time. The rearrangement joins TRBV18 to TRBJ2-2; D perhaps matches TRBD1 (6 bases). Per germline, CDR1 KGHSH and CDR2 LQKENI. There are 16 residues in the CDR3. Trimming cost V 1 base and J 5 bases, with 14 bases left between them. CDR3: CASSPRGTGSTGELFF. As DNA, the CDR3 is TGTGCCAGCTCACCACGAGGAACAGGGTCAACCGGGGAGCTGTTTTTT.

This chain uses TRBV5-4 with TRBJ2-2; D is uncertain. This CDR3 is built from 15 residues. Germline loops: CDR1 SGHNT, CDR2 YYREEE (reference sequence). V was shortened by 4 bases and J by 0 bases, with 10 bases between the two germline ends. CDR3 nucleotides: TGTGCCAGCAGCCCCGCCATAGCGAACACCGGGGAGCTGTTTTTT. It translates to CASSPAIANTGELFF.

This chain joins TRBV3-1 (or the pseudogene TRBV3-2) and TRBJ1-1, with TRBD1 matching over 9 bases. Germline assignment: CDR1 LGHDT and CDR2 YNNKEL (reference sequence). The CDR3 runs to 16 residues. The trim removed 4 bases at V and 7 bases at J, leaving 13 bases unmatched. CDR3 nucleotide sequence: TGTGCCAGCAGCCGAAGTGAGACAGGGGGTTTAAGTGAAGCTTTCTTT. Translation: CASSRSETGGLSEAFF.

The rearrangement links TRBV14 to TRBJ1-4; perhaps TRBD1 as D (5 bases). The germline gives CDR1 SGHDN, CDR2 FVKESK. The CDR3 consists of 13 residues. V lost 4 bases to trimming and J lost 8 bases, with 11 bases between them. DNA of the CDR3: TGTGCCAGCAGCCGAGCAGGGATCGAAAAACTGTTTTTT. Its translation: CASSRAGIEKLFF.

J is TRBJ2-5 and V is TRBV5-3; possible D gene TRBD1, 5 bases. TRBV5-3 is placed among ORFs of uncertain function. This CDR3 is built from 14 residues. The ends were cut back, 4 bases at V and 5 bases at J, with 15 bases in the middle. CDR3: CARSQTEITETQYF. The CDR3 DNA reads as TGTGCCAGAAGCCAGACAGAAATTACGGAGACCCAGTACTTC.

Worth noting for this clone: The same CDR3 arises from other DNA sequences in this sample as well. For the CDR3, the DNA is TGCGCCAGCAGCCCGGGGACAGGGAACACCGGGGAGCTGTTTTTT. Protein: CASSPGTGNTGELFF. This chain connects TRBV5-1 to TRBJ2-2; TRBD1 aligns across 8 bases. The CDR3 is made up of 15 amino acids. Looked up from germline, CDR1 is SGHRS and CDR2 is YFSETQ. V gave up 4 bases and J gave up 1 base; unmatched junction bases: 3.

The rearrangement uses TRBV15 and TRBJ2-3, with TRBD1 as a possible D gene (5 bases). This CDR3 is 15 amino acids long. Germline assignment: CDR1 LNHNV and CDR2 YYDKDF (reference sequence). Trimming pared 1 base from V and 1 base from J, leaving 9 bases between. CDR3 in DNA: TGTGCCACCAGCAGAGGGGGCTCAGGCACAGATACGCAGTATTTT. This encodes CATSRGGSGTDTQYF.